The rows below give T cell receptor beta chains drawn from one sample of a study of OX40 agonist ivuxolimab in advanced cancers. TCRdb's copy holds only in-frame clones and misses some; the assay was immunoSEQ multiplex PCR. The profile covers roughly 60,000 clones, with 84% appearing a single time and under 2.5% taken by the ten largest. Specimen: CD4+ or CD8+ T cells sorted from blood, collected in a trial of the OX40 agonist ivuxolimab. Every receptor here comes from an adult with an advanced solid tumor such as melanoma, head and neck, liver or kidney cancer. Both conserved end residues are part of each CDR3. A D gene is named only where the DNA matches it firmly. Clone size appears in some rows only: once, few, many, or a class for an expanded clone.

D gene	J gene	V gene	clone size	CDR3 DNA	CDR3 protein
-	TRBJ1-5	TRBV2	-	TGTGCCAGTAGAGGGACGGGAACGAATCAGCCCCAGCATTTT	CASRGTGTNQPQHF
-	TRBJ2-2	TRBV14	-	TGTGCCAGCAGCCCAGGGAGTAACACCGGGGAGCTGTTTTTT	CASSPGSNTGELFF
-	TRBJ1-1	TRBV10-3	few	TGTGCCATCAGTGGAGGGGACATACTGAACACTGAAGCTTTCTTT	CAISGGDILNTEAFF
TRBD1	TRBJ2-1	TRBV18	once	TGTGCCAGCTCACCACCTGAAGGGACAGGGGGGTACAATGAGCAGTTCTTC	CASSPPEGTGGYNEQFF
TRBD2	TRBJ2-7	TRBV5-6	few	TGTGCCAGCGGACCTCTAGCGGGAGAGGAGCAGTACTTC	CASGPLAGEEQYF
TRBD2	TRBJ2-3	TRBV7-2	-	TGTGCCAGCACTCGGCGGGGGGCAACAGATACGCAGTATTTT	CASTRRGATDTQYF
-	TRBJ1-1	TRBV11-1	-	TGTGCCAGCAGCTCCAGAGCACGGTTCGAAGCTTTCTTT	CASSSRARFEAFF
-	TRBJ1-1	TRBV14	-	TGTGCCAGCAGCCAAGGAGGAAGGGGTCAAACAGAAGCTTTCTTT	CASSQGGRGQTEAFF
-	TRBJ2-5	TRBV21-1	-	TGTGCCAGCATCTCCGGGGGCCAAGAGACCCAGTACTTC	CASISGGQETQYF
-	TRBJ1-3	TRBV7-7	-	TGTGCCAGCAGCTCAAGCGTCGGAAACACCATATATTTT	CASSSSVGNTIYF
-	TRBJ2-1	TRBV7-9	-	TGTGCCAGCAGCTTCGGTAACTCCTACAATGAGCAGTTCTTC	CASSFGNSYNEQFF
TRBD1	TRBJ2-3	TRBV6-1	-	TGTGCCAGCAGTCAACAGACAGGGATGTATACGCAGTATTTT	CASSQQTGMYTQYF
TRBD1	TRBJ2-5	TRBV2	-	TGTGCCAGCAGTGAAGCGATAGGACAGGGGGCTTCTCGGGGGACCCAGTACTTC	CASSEAIGQGASRGTQYF
TRBD1	TRBJ2-7	TRBV18	-	TGTGCCAGCTCACCCCCCCGTGACAGGGACGAGCAGTACTTC	CASSPPRDRDEQYF
-	TRBJ2-1	TRBV7-6	-	TGTGCCAGCAGCTTAGAGAACGATCTTACCTACAATGAGCAGTTCTTC	CASSLENDLTYNEQFF
-	TRBJ2-5	TRBV2	-	TGTGCCAGCAGTTTCCCGGGGTCGGAGACCCAGTACTTC	CASSFPGSETQYF
-	TRBJ2-2	TRBV18	-	TGTGCCAGCTCACCAACCGGAAACCCCAACACCGGGGAGCTGTTTTTT	CASSPTGNPNTGELFF
TRBD1	TRBJ1-3	TRBV28	-	TGTGCCAGCAGTTTTCTAGGGACAGGGCCGAGAAACACCATATATTTT	CASSFLGTGPRNTIYF
-	TRBJ1-1	TRBV25-1	-	TGTGCCAGCACCGGGAGGGTCACTGAAGCTTTCTTT	CASTGRVTEAFF
TRBD1	TRBJ2-7	TRBV19	-	TGTGCCAGTAGTAGAGGACAGGATCCCTACGAGCAGTACTTC	CASSRGQDPYEQYF
-	TRBJ2-5	TRBV5-4	-	TGTGCCAGCAGCTCCCCCCAGGGGAGTAAGGAGACCCAGTACTTC	CASSSPQGSKETQYF
-	TRBJ1-1	TRBV30	-	TGTGCCTGGAGCCAAGGGACGGCCGGTGGGAACACTGAAGCTTTCTTT	CAWSQGTAGGNTEAFF
TRBD1	TRBJ2-7	TRBV6-6	-	TGTGCCAGCAGTGTAAGGGGGGCAGGGGGCAACGAGCAGTACTTC	CASSVRGAGGNEQYF
TRBD1	TRBJ2-1	TRBV30	-	TGTGCCTGGAGTTCCGGGACAGTTCACAATGAGCAGTTCTTC	CAWSSGTVHNEQFF
-	TRBJ1-3	TRBV7-2	few	TGTGCCAGCAGCCCCCGGTCAGGCGCGAACACCATATATTTT	CASSPRSGANTIYF
-	TRBJ2-3	TRBV28	-	TGTGCCAGCAGATCAGGGACTAGCACAGATACGCAGTATTTT	CASRSGTSTDTQYF
TRBD1	TRBJ2-7	TRBV6-6	-	TGTGCCAGCAGCCGAGGACAGGAACCCGAGCAGTACTTC	CASSRGQEPEQYF
TRBD1	TRBJ1-1	TRBV5-6	few	TGTGCCAGCAGCCTCCAGGGGGAACCTCGGTGGGCTTTCTTT	CASSLQGEPRWAFF
TRBD1	TRBJ1-3	TRBV4-1	-	TGCGCCAGCAGCCCAAGGACAGGCCACTCTGGAAACACCATATATTTT	CASSPRTGHSGNTIYF
-	TRBJ1-4	TRBV18	-	TGTGCCAGCTCCACGGGGAATTCGATTGCAACTAATGAAAAACTGTTTTTT	CASSTGNSIATNEKLFF